These 4 T cell receptor beta chains originate from one sample sequenced in a study of Graves' ophthalmopathy and Graves' hyperthyroidism. Beta-chain TCR CDR3 regions were amplified from RNA transcripts. The first round was an RT-PCR with HTBI primers, and the second round was a multiplex PCR. Each CDR3 protein is one row after TCRdb ran MiXCR on the multiplex PCR reads. The sample consists of about 600,000 distinct CDR3 sequences, approximately 37% of them appearing once. The sequencing input was peripheral blood or thyroid tissue (not recorded which). These receptors all come from an adult man with Graves' hyperthyroidism.

The chain carries TRBV14 and TRBJ1-1, with D possibly TRBD1 on 5 matching bases. Per the germline V gene, CDR1 is SGHDN and CDR2 is FVKESK. The CDR3 is made up of 15 amino acids. Trimming left V 1 base short and J 0 bases short, with 9 bases between. The CDR3 protein is CASSQGWGMNTEAFF. CDR3 nucleotides: TGTGCCAGCAGCCAAGGGTGGGGCATGAACACTGAAGCTTTCTTT.

On this clonotype itself: One base away lies a much larger clone, so this may be a sequencing read error. The chain joins TRBV10-3 to TRBJ2-5; the match to TRBD1 covers 8 bases. V lost 5 bases, J lost 4 bases, and 9 bases stayed unmatched. Germline V gives CDR1 ENHRY, CDR2 SYGVKD. CDR3 length equals 15 residues. CDR3 sequence: CAISQRTGIVETQYF. The CDR3 bases are TGTGCCATCAGTCAGAGGACAGGGATCGTAGAGACCCAGTACTTC.

This clonotype was detected many times. The CDR3 DNA reads TGTGCCAGCAGCCAAGGGACAGGGCTAAGGGAAAAACTGTTTTTT. The encoded protein is CASSQGTGLREKLFF. V usage is TRBV7-8 and J usage is TRBJ1-4; 9 nucleotides match TRBD1. The CDR3 sequence is 15 residues long. The V segment lost 5 bases and the J segment 8 bases; nucleotides outside the gene matches: 9. Germline V gene data show CDR1 as SGHVS and CDR2 as FQNEAQ. Supplemented by reference TRBV7-8 and TRBJ1-4, the full variable domain reads GAGVSQSPRYKVAKRGQDVALRCDPISGHVSLFWYQQALGQGPEFLTYFQNEAQLDKSGLPSDRFFAERPEGSVSTLKIQRTQQEDSAVYLCASSQGTGLREKLFFGSGTQLSVL.

This clonotype was counted many times. The rearrangement links TRBV7-8 to TRBJ1-4; D remains unclear. The CDR3 consists of 15 residues. V was trimmed by 0 bases and J by 8 bases, leaving 13 bases between them. Germline V gene lookup returns CDR1 SGHVS and CDR2 FQNEAQ. CDR3 in DNA: TGTGCCAGCAGCTTAGCGCTAGGAGGGCGGGAAAAACTGTTTTTT. Protein product: CASSLALGGREKLFF.